Below, 17 T cell receptor beta chains from the same sample are listed, as sequenced in a study of T cells after yellow fever vaccination. TCRdb analysed the 5' RACE reads with MiXCR anew, one entry per CDR3 protein. The table includes approximately 120,000 distinct CDR3 sequences, about 7.4% detected once. The sample was CD4+ T cells sorted from PBMCs, taken roughly 10 days after the first yellow fever vaccination. The receptor set was obtained from a man younger than 35 who received the YFV17D yellow fever vaccine.

This clonotype has ten or more counts. The chain couples TRBV2 to TRBJ2-3, with 7 bases fitting TRBD1. CDR1 and CDR2 (germline): SNHLY, FYNNEI. J gave up 4 bases and V 6 bases, and 4 bases lay outside the gene matches. This CDR3 has 13 residues. This CDR3 is CASSPDRADTQYF. In DNA, the CDR3 is TGTGCCAGCAGCCCAGACAGGGCAGATACGCAGTATTTT.

This clonotype was counted ten times or more. This rearrangement joins TRBV12-3 or TRBV12-4 to TRBJ2-6; TRBD1 or TRBD2 may be the D gene (5 bases each). Trimming took 8 bases from V and 4 from J, leaving 12 bases between them. This CDR3 is 14 amino acids long. This CDR3 is CASGPGTGANVLTF. The CDR3, as DNA: TGTGCCAGCGGCCCAGGGACGGGGGCCAACGTCCTGACTTTC.

This clonotype was recorded many times. V and J are TRBV7-2 and TRBJ2-2, with D perhaps matching TRBD2 (6 bases). CDR1 and CDR2 (germline): SGHTA, FQGNSA. V was clipped by 7 bases and J by 5 bases, with 14 bases between them. This CDR3 has 14 residues. The CDR3 spells CASILVGGTGELFF. CDR3 nucleotides: TGTGCCAGCATCCTAGTTGGGGGGACCGGGGAGCTGTTTTTT.

This clonotype was seen repeatedly, ten times or more. The chain employs TRBV29-1 and TRBJ2-3; no reliable D call. The CDR3 has 11 residues. The germline CDR1 and CDR2 sequences are SQVTM and ANQGSEA. V shed 4 bases and J shed 6 bases, with 8 bases lying between them. CDR3 sequence reads: CSVGSDDTQYF. As DNA, the CDR3 is TGCAGCGTTGGCTCGGACGATACGCAGTATTTT.

This clonotype was detected ten times or more. The CDR3 sequence: CSARNYEGLIAEAFF. For the CDR3, the DNA is TGCAGTGCTAGGAACTACGAGGGACTGATAGCTGAAGCTTTCTTT. J is TRBJ1-1 and V is TRBV20-1; a possible D gene is TRBD1 (5 bases). V gave up 3 bases and J gave up 6 bases, with 20 bases separating them. CDR3 length equals 15 residues. Germline CDR1 and CDR2: DFQATT and SNEGSKA (reference sequence).

V gene TRBV7-3 combines with J gene TRBJ2-1, with 9 bases fitting TRBD2. This CDR3 is built from 15 residues. Germline CDR1 SGHTA, CDR2 FQGTGA. V was clipped by 5 bases and J by 7 bases; unmatched bases: 9. The CDR3, as DNA: TGTGCCAGCAGCCGGGGACTAGCCGCGGGAAATGAGCAGTTCTTC. Residues: CASSRGLAAGNEQFF.

Comments on this clonotype: A clone one base away is much larger, so this may be a read error. CDR3 in DNA: TGTGCCAGCAGCCCAGGACCCCCGGCCACCTATGGCCACACCTTC. This encodes CASSPGPPATYGHTF. The V and J genes are TRBV7-2 and TRBJ1-2; D gene ambiguous. CDR3 length: 15 residues. Germline CDR1 is SGHTA and CDR2 is FQGNSA.

This clonotype has a handful of counts. The V gene is TRBV15, the J gene TRBJ2-5; D is undetermined. The CDR3 sequence is 12 residues long. CDR1 and CDR2 (germline): LNHNV, YYDKDF (reference sequence). V shed 4 bases and J shed 5 bases, with 8 bases lying between them. CDR3 in amino acids: CATSNPRETQYF. The CDR3 nucleotides are TGTGCCACCAGCAACCCTAGGGAGACCCAGTACTTC.

This rearrangement joins TRBV9 to TRBJ1-1; 7 nucleotides line up with TRBD1. Germline CDR1 is SGDLS and CDR2 is YYNGEE. The CDR3 is 15 amino acids. The junction had 7 bases not matched to a gene; V was cut back by 4 bases and J by 1 base. The CDR3: CASSPRWTGNTEAFF. The CDR3 DNA is TGTGCCAGCAGCCCCCGATGGACAGGGAACACTGAAGCTTTCTTT. Using reference TRBV9 and TRBJ1-1 for the parts outside the CDR3, the full variable domain is DSGVTQTPKHLITATGQRVTLRCSPRSGDLSVYWYQQSLDQGLQFLIQYYNGEERAKGNILERFSAQQFPDLHSELNLSSLELGDSALYFCASSPRWTGNTEAFFGQGTRLTVV.

This clonotype was observed many times. The chain has TRBV6-2 or TRBV6-3 and TRBJ2-7; D remains unclear. Germline V lookup: CDR1 MNHEY, CDR2 SVGEGT. The CDR3 consists of 12 residues. V was cut by 6 bases and J by 2 bases, with 8 bases left in between. CDR3 in amino acids: CASRENTYEQYF. CDR3 bases: TGTGCCAGCAGAGAAAACACCTACGAGCAGTACTTC.

The V call is TRBV7-8, the J call TRBJ2-1; 7 positions match TRBD2. Trimming cost V 1 base and J 0 bases; bases outside gene matches: 12. The CDR3 has 19 residues. CDR1 and CDR2 (germline): SGHVS, FQNEAQ. The CDR3 bases are TGTGCCAGCAGCTTAGTGTTAGCTTGGCAGCGGGACTCCTACAATGAGCAGTTCTTC. It translates to CASSLVLAWQRDSYNEQFF. The entire variable domain, with the rest obtained from reference TRBV7-8 and TRBJ2-1, is as follows: GAGVSQSPRYKVAKRGQDVALRCDPISGHVSLFWYQQALGQGPEFLTYFQNEAQLDKSGLPSDRFFAERPEGSVSTLKIQRTQQEDSAVYLCASSLVLAWQRDSYNEQFFGPGTRLTVL.

This clonotype is a singleton in its sample. This may be a read error, as it is one base from a much larger clone. The chain recombines TRBV20-1 with TRBJ2-1, with a weak D call TRBD2 (7 bases). The ends were cut back, 6 bases at V and 7 bases at J, with 25 bases in the middle. CDR1 DFQATT and CDR2 SNEGSKA come from the germline V gene (reference sequence). CDR3 length: 16 residues. CDR3: CSAYLGGRITGNEQFF. The CDR3, as DNA: TGCAGTGCCTATTTGGGGGGGCGCATCACAGGGAATGAGCAGTTCTTC.

This clonotype has ten or more counts. The V call is TRBV20-1, the J call TRBJ1-2; D might be TRBD1 (6 bases). Germline assignment: CDR1 DFQATT and CDR2 SNEGSKA (reference sequence). The CDR3 length is 14 residues. Trimming removed 0 bases at V and 7 bases at J, with 15 bases between. In nucleotides, the CDR3 is TGCAGTGCTAGAGATAGGGGGGGGACCGTTGGCTACACCTTC. Translating gives CSARDRGGTVGYTF.

This clonotype was seen at least ten times. The CDR3 region is CASNRPGERLNEQYF. As DNA, the CDR3 is TGTGCCAGCAACCGCCCCGGCGAGCGGCTCAACGAGCAGTACTTC. The chain combines TRBV7-2 with TRBJ2-7; possible D gene TRBD2, 5 bases. The CDR3 extends over 15 amino acids. V was clipped by 7 bases and J by 5 bases, with 21 bases between them. CDR1 is SGHTA and CDR2 is FQGNSA in the germline V gene.

This clonotype was counted many times. The genes are TRBV3-1 and TRBJ2-5; unclear D gene. The V and J ends lost 1 base and 7 bases respectively, with 7 bases between them. The length of the CDR3 is 12 residues. Looked up from germline, CDR1 is LGHDT and CDR2 is YNNKEL (reference sequence). CDR3: CASSQGSGTQYF. The CDR3 DNA reads as TGTGCCAGCAGCCAAGGGTCCGGGACCCAGTACTTC.

The CDR3 is CASSYSAGDYGYTF. The CDR3 bases are TGTGCCAGCAGTTACTCCGCAGGGGACTATGGCTACACCTTC. The chain is built from TRBV6-5 and TRBJ1-2, with D perhaps TRBD1 (6 bases). The CDR3 has 14 amino acids. The V end lost 0 bases, the J end lost 3 bases, and 8 bases lay between the germline ends. Germline CDR1 MNHEY, CDR2 SVGAGI.

At least ten counts were recorded for this clonotype. The genes are TRBV12-3 or TRBV12-4 and TRBJ2-3, with 7 bases fitting TRBD2. The V segment lost 6 bases and the J segment 3 bases; nucleotides outside the gene matches: 9. CDR3 length: 15 amino acids. CDR3 bases: TGTGCCAGCAGACCCTCGGGGGGAGGAACAGATACGCAGTATTTT. Residues: CASRPSGGGTDTQYF.